A selection of T cell receptor beta chains follows, all from one sample in a study of T cell responses to AZD1222 COVID-19 vaccine. The table came from immunoSEQ multiplex PCR; TCRdb's copy has only in-frame clones and leaves some out. Here the sample spans about 100,000 clones, around nine tenths being singletons. The sequencing here drew on peripheral blood, taken on day 0 of AZD1222 vaccination. These receptor sequences come from an adult in good health. CDR3s include the opening cysteine and the closing phenylalanine or tryptophan. D genes are given only for firm matches. Part of the rows lack a size; the others show once, few, many or a class for expanded clones.

DNA	CDR3	V	J	D	size
TGTGCCAGCAGCTCGCTCCTAGGGGGGGTAGTCGAGACCCAGTACTTC	CASSSLLGGVVETQYF	TRBV7-2	TRBJ2-5	NA	NA
TGTGCCAGCAGTACAACCGGGACAGGGTTGGCTCAGCCCCAGCATTTT	CASSTTGTGLAQPQHF	TRBV27	TRBJ1-5	TRBD1	NA
TGTGCCAGCAGTTACTCGAGCGAGCAGTACTTC	CASSYSSEQYF	TRBV6-2/TRBV6-3	TRBJ2-7	NA	NA
TGTGCCAGCAGTTGGGAAGGGGGCGGGACAGGGACCACAGATACGCAGTATTTT	CASSWEGGGTGTTDTQYF	TRBV27	TRBJ2-3	TRBD1	NA
TGTGCCAGCAGCGCAGAGACGGTTTCGACCCAGTACTTC	CASSAETVSTQYF	TRBV7-2	TRBJ2-5	NA	NA
TGTGCCAGCAGCTTAAGGGCCAAAACGCGGGGCGAGCAGTACTTC	CASSLRAKTRGEQYF	TRBV7-2	TRBJ2-7	NA	once
TGTGCCAGTAGTACGCGGACATCCATGAACACTGAAGCTTTCTTT	CASSTRTSMNTEAFF	TRBV19	TRBJ1-1	NA	NA
TGCGCCAGCAGCCACGAACCTGGGGGAGGGAGGGCTGAAGCTTTCTTT	CASSHEPGGGRAEAFF	TRBV4-1	TRBJ1-1	NA	NA
TGTGCCAGCAAAAGGGACATAGACAATCAGCCCCAGCATTTT	CASKRDIDNQPQHF	TRBV6-5	TRBJ1-5	NA	NA
TGCGCCAGCAGCTGGTCCTCCTCAGCCAACATTCAGTACTTC	CASSWSSSANIQYF	TRBV5-1	TRBJ2-4	NA	NA
TGTGCCAGCAGCCCGACTAGCGGAACCTACAATGAGCAGTTCTTC	CASSPTSGTYNEQFF	TRBV7-8	TRBJ2-1	TRBD2	NA
TGTGCCAGCAGACCATATAGCAATCAGCCCCAGCATTTT	CASRPYSNQPQHF	TRBV6-5	TRBJ1-5	NA	NA
TGTGCCAGCAGTGAGGACTGGAATCAGCCCCAGCATTTT	CASSEDWNQPQHF	TRBV6-4	TRBJ1-5	NA	NA
TGTGCCAGCACCCCGGGGACTAGCGGGCTGATGGGGACCCAGTACTTC	CASTPGTSGLMGTQYF	TRBV10-3	TRBJ2-5	TRBD2	NA
TGTGCCACCCGGGGAAGGGGCTACACCTTC	CATRGRGYTF	TRBV19	TRBJ1-2	NA	NA
TGCGCCAGCAGCTTGGAGCCACTAGGGGCCTCCCAAGAGACCCAGTACTTC	CASSLEPLGASQETQYF	TRBV5-1	TRBJ2-5	NA	NA
TGTGCCAGCATACCGACAGCCTTGAACACTGAAGCTTTCTTT	CASIPTALNTEAFF	TRBV25-1	TRBJ1-1	NA	NA
TGTGCCAGCAGTTACGGCCCCATGGGGACCTATAATTCACCCCTCCACTTT	CASSYGPMGTYNSPLHF	TRBV6-2/TRBV6-3	TRBJ1-6	NA	NA